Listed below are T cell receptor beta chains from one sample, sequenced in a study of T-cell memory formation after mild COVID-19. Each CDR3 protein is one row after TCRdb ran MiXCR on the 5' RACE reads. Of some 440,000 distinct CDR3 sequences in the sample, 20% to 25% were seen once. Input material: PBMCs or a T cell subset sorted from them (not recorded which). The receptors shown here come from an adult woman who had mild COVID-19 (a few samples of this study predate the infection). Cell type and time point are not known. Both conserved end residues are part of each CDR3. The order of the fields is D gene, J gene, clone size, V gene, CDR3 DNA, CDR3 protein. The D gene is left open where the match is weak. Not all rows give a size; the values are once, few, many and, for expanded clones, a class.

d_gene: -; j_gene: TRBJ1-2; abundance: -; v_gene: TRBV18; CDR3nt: TGTGCCAGCTCACGAGCGGCAGCAGACCTTAACTATGGCTACACCTTC; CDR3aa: CASSRAAADLNYGYTF
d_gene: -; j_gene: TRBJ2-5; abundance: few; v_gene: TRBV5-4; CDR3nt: TGTGCCAGCAGCTTGGACCAGAAAGAGACCCAGTACTTC; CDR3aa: CASSLDQKETQYF
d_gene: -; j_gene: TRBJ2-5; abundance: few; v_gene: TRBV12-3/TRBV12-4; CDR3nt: TGTGCCAGCAGTGGGGGGGACAGATTCGAAGAGACCCAGTACTTC; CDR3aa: CASSGGDRFEETQYF
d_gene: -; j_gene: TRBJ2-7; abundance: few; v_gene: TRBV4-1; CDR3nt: TGCGCCAGCAGCCTGCTACCAGGGGCTTACGAGCAGTACTTC; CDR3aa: CASSLLPGAYEQYF
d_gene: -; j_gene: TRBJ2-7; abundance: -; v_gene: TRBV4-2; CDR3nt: TGTGCCAGCAGCCAAGATCCAGTGACCTACGAGCAGTACTTC; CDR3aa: CASSQDPVTYEQYF
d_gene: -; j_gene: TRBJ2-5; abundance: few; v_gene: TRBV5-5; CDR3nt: TGTGCCAGCAGCTTGTCGGGGAAAGAGACCCAGTACTTC; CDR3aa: CASSLSGKETQYF
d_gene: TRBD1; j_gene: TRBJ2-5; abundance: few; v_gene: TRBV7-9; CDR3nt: TGTGCCAGCAGCCCGGGGACAGTACCCAACCAAGAGACCCAGTACTTC; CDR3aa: CASSPGTVPNQETQYF
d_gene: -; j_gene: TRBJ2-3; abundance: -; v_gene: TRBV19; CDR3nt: TGTGCCAGTAGTATCGAGGCAGGGGCGGGAGATACGCAGTATTTT; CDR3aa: CASSIEAGAGDTQYF
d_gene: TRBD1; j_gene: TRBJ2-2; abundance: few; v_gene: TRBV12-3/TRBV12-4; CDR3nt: TGTGCCAGCAGCTCCCCGACAGGGGCCACCGGGGAGCTGTTTTTT; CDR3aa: CASSSPTGATGELFF
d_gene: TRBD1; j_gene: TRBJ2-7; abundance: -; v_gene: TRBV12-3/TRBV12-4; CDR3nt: TGTGCCAGCAGGACAGGGATCTCCTACGAGCAGTACTTC; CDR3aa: CASRTGISYEQYF
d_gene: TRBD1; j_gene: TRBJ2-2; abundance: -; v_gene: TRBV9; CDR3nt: TGTGCCAGCAGCGTAGTGGGGACAGGGCATACCGGGGAGCTGTTTTTT; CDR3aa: CASSVVGTGHTGELFF
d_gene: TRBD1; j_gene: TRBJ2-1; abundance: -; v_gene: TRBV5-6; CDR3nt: TGTGCCAGCAGCTCCTACTCCGGGACAGTATACAATGAGCAGTTCTTC; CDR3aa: CASSSYSGTVYNEQFF
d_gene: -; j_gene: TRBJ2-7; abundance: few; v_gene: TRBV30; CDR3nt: TGTGCCTGGAGGACGAGAGTCCTACCCTACGAGCAGTACTTC; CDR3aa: CAWRTRVLPYEQYF
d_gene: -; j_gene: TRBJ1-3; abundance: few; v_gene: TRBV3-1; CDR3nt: TGTGCCAGCAGCCAGGACCCCGGAGGCACCATATATTTT; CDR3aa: CASSQDPGGTIYF
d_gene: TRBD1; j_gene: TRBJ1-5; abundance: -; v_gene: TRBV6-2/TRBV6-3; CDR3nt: TGTGCCAGCAGTACTTGGGACAGGGGTTTGGATCAGCCCCAGCATTTT; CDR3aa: CASSTWDRGLDQPQHF
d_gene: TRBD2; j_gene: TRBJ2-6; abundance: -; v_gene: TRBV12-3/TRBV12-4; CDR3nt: TGTGCCAGCAGTCCCCTAGCGGGGGGCCCTGGGGCCAACGTCCTGACTTTC; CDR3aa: CASSPLAGGPGANVLTF
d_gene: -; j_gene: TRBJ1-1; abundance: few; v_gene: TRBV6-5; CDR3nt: TGTGCCAGCAGTTCAGTGAACACTGAAGCTTTCTTT; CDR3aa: CASSSVNTEAFF
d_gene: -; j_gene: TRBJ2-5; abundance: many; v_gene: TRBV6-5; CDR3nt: TGTGCCAGCAGTCGCTACCCTAGGGAGACCCAGTACTTC; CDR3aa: CASSRYPRETQYF
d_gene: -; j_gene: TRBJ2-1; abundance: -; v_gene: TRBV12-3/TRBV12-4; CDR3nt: TGTGCCAGCAGTTTCTCAACCCGGGGTGATGAGCAGTTCTTC; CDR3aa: CASSFSTRGDEQFF
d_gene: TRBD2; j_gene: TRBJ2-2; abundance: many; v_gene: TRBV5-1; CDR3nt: TGCGCCAGCAGCCCAGCGGGACCGTTGACCGGGGAGCTGTTTTTT; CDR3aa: CASSPAGPLTGELFF
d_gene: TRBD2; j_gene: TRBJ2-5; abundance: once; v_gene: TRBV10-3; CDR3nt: TGTGCCATCAGCCCCGGGGGACTAGCGGACCAAGAGACCCAGTACTTC; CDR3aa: CAISPGGLADQETQYF
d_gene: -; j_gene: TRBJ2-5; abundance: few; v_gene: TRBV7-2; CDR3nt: TGTGCCAGCAGCATACAGGAATTTGAGACCCAGTACTTC; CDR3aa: CASSIQEFETQYF
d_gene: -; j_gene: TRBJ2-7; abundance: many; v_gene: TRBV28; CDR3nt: TGTGCCAGCAGTTTATGGTCAGGGCGCGAGCAGTACTTC; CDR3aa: CASSLWSGREQYF
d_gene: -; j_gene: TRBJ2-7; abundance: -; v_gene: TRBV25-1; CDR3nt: TGTGCCAGCAAGGACCACTTCGAGTACGAGCAGTACTTC; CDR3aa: CASKDHFEYEQYF
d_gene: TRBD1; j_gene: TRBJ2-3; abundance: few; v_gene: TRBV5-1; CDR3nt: TGCGCCAGCATCGCGGGACAGGGCGGTCCAGATACGCAGTATTTT; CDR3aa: CASIAGQGGPDTQYF
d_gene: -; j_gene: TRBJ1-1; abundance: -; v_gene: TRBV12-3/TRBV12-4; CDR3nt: TGTGCCAGCAGCCACACCCCCCTACAGGGTCACACTGAAGCTTTCTTT; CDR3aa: CASSHTPLQGHTEAFF
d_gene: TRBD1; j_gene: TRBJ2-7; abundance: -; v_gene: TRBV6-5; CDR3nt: TGTGCCAGCAATGACAGGGTGGTAGAGTACTTC; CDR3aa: CASNDRVVEYF
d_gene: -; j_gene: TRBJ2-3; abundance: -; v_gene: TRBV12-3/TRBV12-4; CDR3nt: TGTGCCAGCAGTTTAAATGGGGATACGCAGTATTTT; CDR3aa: CASSLNGDTQYF
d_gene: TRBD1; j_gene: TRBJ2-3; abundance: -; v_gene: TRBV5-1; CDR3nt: TGCGCCAGCAGCTCAGGACAGGCCCTCACAGATACGCAGTATTTT; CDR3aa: CASSSGQALTDTQYF
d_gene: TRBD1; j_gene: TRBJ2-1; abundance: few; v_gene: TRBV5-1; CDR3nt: TGCGCCAGCAGCGCCATGACAGGGGGACAATACAATGAGCAGTTCTTC; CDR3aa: CASSAMTGGQYNEQFF